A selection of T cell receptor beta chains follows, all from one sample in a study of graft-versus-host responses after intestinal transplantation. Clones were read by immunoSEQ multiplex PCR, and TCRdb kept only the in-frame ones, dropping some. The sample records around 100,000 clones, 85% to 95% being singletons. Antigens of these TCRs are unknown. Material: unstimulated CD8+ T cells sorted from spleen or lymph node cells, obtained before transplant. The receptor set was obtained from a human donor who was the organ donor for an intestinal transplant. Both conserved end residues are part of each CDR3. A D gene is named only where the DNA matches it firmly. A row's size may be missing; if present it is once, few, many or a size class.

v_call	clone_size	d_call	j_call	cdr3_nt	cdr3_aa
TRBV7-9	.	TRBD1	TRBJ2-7	TGTGCCAGCAGCTTAGCGGGACAGGGGGTTTTCTCATACGAGCAGTACTTC	CASSLAGQGVFSYEQYF
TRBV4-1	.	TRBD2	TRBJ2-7	TGCGCCAGCAGCCGGCCGGGACTAGCGGGAGTCTACGAGCAGTACTTC	CASSRPGLAGVYEQYF
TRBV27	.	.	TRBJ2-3	TGTGCCAGCAGCTACAGACTCACAGATACGCAGTATTTT	CASSYRLTDTQYF
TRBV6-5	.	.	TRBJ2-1	TGTGCCAGCAGTTACGTGGAGGCGGGCTACAATGAGCAGTTCTTC	CASSYVEAGYNEQFF
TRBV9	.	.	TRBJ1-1	TGTGCCAGCAGCGAGACCCGACGGACTGAAGCTTTCTTT	CASSETRRTEAFF
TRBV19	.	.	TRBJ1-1	TGTGCCAGTAGTATAGATGGGGCTGAAGCTTTCTTT	CASSIDGAEAFF
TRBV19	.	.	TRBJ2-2	TGTGCCAGTAAAGATACGAACACCGGGGAGCTGTTTTTT	CASKDTNTGELFF
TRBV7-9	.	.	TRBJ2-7	TGTGCCAGCAGCTTTTCCAAGGGAGGCTCCTACGAGCAGTACTTC	CASSFSKGGSYEQYF
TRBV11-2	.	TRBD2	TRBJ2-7	TGTGCCAGCGACTGGACTAGCGGGACCCACGAGCAGTACTTC	CASDWTSGTHEQYF
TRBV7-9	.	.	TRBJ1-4	TGTGCCAGCAGCTTAGAAGCTGCCAGGGCCATCTCAACTAATGAAAAACTGTTTTTT	CASSLEAARAISTNEKLFF
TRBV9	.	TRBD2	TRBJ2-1	TGTGCCAGCAGCGGGCCCGGACTAGCGGGAGGGCGTGAGCAGTTCTTC	CASSGPGLAGGREQFF
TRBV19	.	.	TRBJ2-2	TGTGCCAGTAGCCTCCTAGACACCGGGGAGCTGTTTTTT	CASSLLDTGELFF
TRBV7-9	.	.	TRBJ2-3	TGTGCCAGCAGCCCACCCTCGGATAACACAGATACGCAGTATTTT	CASSPPSDNTDTQYF
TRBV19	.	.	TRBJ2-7	TGTGCCAGTACCCCAAACGGGGCCCTAGGTCAGCACGAGCAGTACTTC	CASTPNGALGQHEQYF
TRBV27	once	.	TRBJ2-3	TGTGCCAGCAGGGGGAATACGCAGTATTTT	CASRGNTQYF